The sequence of this TCR beta chain was determined in a study of radiation and T cells in renal cell carcinoma (dated by TCRdb to the early 2020s). About the investigation overall: The samples were obtained from a clinical trial, where primary renal cell carcinomas were treated with 15 Gy stereotactic body radiation therapy and then removed by nephrectomy 4 weeks afterward. In total, 53 samples underwent TCR beta sequencing: 25 or so tumors plus 27 peripheral blood samples. A total of about 4 million unique CDR3 nucleotide sequences, encoding roughly 2.7 million unique CDR3 amino acid sequences, were found across all 50 or so samples.

For this clone: Its antigen remains unidentified. The input lacks base qualities; no much larger clone sits a single base away.

Overall results and qualifications from the work: Changes in the blood repertoire were not tracked past 4 weeks after treatment. In blood, the top tumor clonotypes increased between baseline and 2 weeks post-radiation and then shrank by 4 weeks, which suggests that tumor-resident clones expanded only transiently. Because no pretreatment tumor biopsies were available, whether clonotypes were present in the tumor at baseline could not be determined. With a single-armed trial design, the study had no way to address how radiation dose or scheduling affects the TCR repertoire.

Taken from the germline V gene (reference sequence), the CDR1 and CDR2 loops are LNHDA and SQIVND. Trimming takes 3 bases off V and 8 bases off J; junction bases not matched to a gene: 8. Counted from cysteine to phenylalanine, this CDR3 has 15 amino acids. CDR3 DNA only is kept here, 45 bases in frame from base 1. The label giving this sample's time point can be read as: baseline pretreatment blood. Read against the paper, the sample's treatment or condition label means: 15 Gy SBRT to primary tumor, nephrectomy 4 weeks later. Serial peripheral blood from radiation-treated patients was sampled at baseline, 2 weeks and 4 weeks after SBRT to track tumor-enriched clonotypes. All patients had renal cell carcinoma with clear cell pathology. Genomic DNA for TCR sequencing was prepared using the QIAamp DNA Blood Mini Kit (Qiagen). The analyses included just those samples that passed every quality control check.

TCR beta libraries were generated from genomic DNA with the immunoSEQ kit, following the manufacturer's recommendations. To prepare libraries, a first multiplex PCR with proprietary primers was run, followed by a second PCR that added unique barcodes, and a bead cleanup was done after each round. Each sample batch included a kit-provided positive control reaction and a negative control reaction. The final libraries were assessed on an Agilent 4200 TapeStation D1000 ScreenTape, pooled by volume, and quantified by qPCR. An Illumina NextSeq500 fitted with a MidOutput 150-cycle cartridge performed the sequencing, running 156 Read1 cycles and 15 Index1 cycles with the kit's custom primers. The pooled library was loaded at roughly 1 pM with a roughly 20% PhiX control spike-in. The authors' pipeline ran thus. Vendor-processed data were analyzed in R, with a clonotype defined as all T cells sharing the same CDR3 nucleotide sequence. In the clone abundance analyses, frequencies in each sample were normalized to that sample's 10,000 most abundant clones. Public T cell clones, averaging fewer than five per sample, were removed before analysis. Tumor-enriched and baseline blood-enriched clonotypes were defined by at least a 32-fold difference in abundance between compartments. Clonotypes expanded or contracted between blood time points were identified with a beta-binomial differential abundance model. Tumor-blood repertoire similarity was measured with the Baroni-Urbani and Buser coefficient, and group comparisons used two-tailed Wilcoxon tests in R. The table comes from immuneACCESS by way of TCRdb, which keeps in-frame sequences with V and J called. Part of the clones is missing from these tables; in studies checked, under half for an unresolved V gene and the rest for unknown reasons. Clonal size and the V and J genes are those of that table, whereas D and trimming came from the DNA. Present in this sample are about 130,000 clones, approximately 91% of which were seen just once. In total, the top ten clones hold 12% of the sample.

The material sequenced was blood, taken from a patient whose treatment included radiotherapy and nephrectomy. The sequence joins TRBV19 to TRBJ2-1; 9 bases in the junction line up with TRBD2. The receptor was isolated from a woman aged 45 to 65 with renal cell carcinoma. CDR3 protein: CASSIARGGAHEQFF. The sequenced DNA: TGTGCCAGTAGTATTGCCCGCGGGGGGGCCCATGAGCAGTTCTTC. With all but the CDR3 taken from the reference TRBV19 and TRBJ2-1 genes, the full variable domain is: DGGITQSPKYLFRKEGQNVTLSCEQNLNHDAMYWYRQDPGQGLRLIYYSQIVNDFQKGDIAEGYSVSREKKESFPLTVTSAQKNPTAFYLCASSIARGGAHEQFFGPGTRLTVL.